This entry describes one T cell receptor (beta chain). The entry originates in a study of T cell changes during pregnancy in multiple sclerosis. Germline assignment: CDR1 SGHTA and CDR2 FQGNSA. This CDR3 is 14 amino acids long. The V gene lost 0 bases and the J gene lost 7 bases, with 10 bases spanning the gap. TCRdb keeps only in-frame clones here, not all; method: immunoSEQ multiplex PCR. Seen here are 65,000 to 85,000 clones, roughly 90% observed once, and the top ten hold around 0.96%. Source: peripheral blood, taken in the first trimester of pregnancy. This chain connects TRBV7-2 to TRBJ2-1; D call uncertain. This receptor was taken from a female donor in good health, enrolled as a control in a pregnancy study. The CDR3 is CASSLALGRNEQFF. In DNA, the CDR3 is TGTGCCAGCAGCTTAGCACTGGGCAGAAATGAGCAGTTCTTC.